This TCR beta chain was found in a study of sequential checkpoint blockade in melanoma. Germline assignment: CDR1 MNHEY and CDR2 SMNVEV (reference sequence). V lost 3 bases and J lost 10, with 19 bases in between. CDR3 length: 15 residues. This sample's treatment: randomized to nivolumab then ipilimumab (arm A) or the reverse (arm B). The repertoire was sequenced with immunoSEQ multiplex PCR; TCRdb's copy has only in-frame clones and lacks some. This sample carries 30,000 to 40,000 clones, approximately 85% of them seen once, and the ten largest clones take roughly 6%. This receptor was obtained from a human donor with melanoma. This sample comprised CD8+ T cells sorted from blood (inferred from file names), obtained from a patient given nivolumab and ipilimumab in sequence. This rearrangement joins TRBV27 to TRBJ2-4, with D perhaps matching TRBD1 (6 bases). The CDR3 region is CASSFGPSQGRIQYF. The CDR3 region has the DNA TGTGCCAGCAGTTTTGGACCTTCACAGGGACGGATTCAGTACTTC.